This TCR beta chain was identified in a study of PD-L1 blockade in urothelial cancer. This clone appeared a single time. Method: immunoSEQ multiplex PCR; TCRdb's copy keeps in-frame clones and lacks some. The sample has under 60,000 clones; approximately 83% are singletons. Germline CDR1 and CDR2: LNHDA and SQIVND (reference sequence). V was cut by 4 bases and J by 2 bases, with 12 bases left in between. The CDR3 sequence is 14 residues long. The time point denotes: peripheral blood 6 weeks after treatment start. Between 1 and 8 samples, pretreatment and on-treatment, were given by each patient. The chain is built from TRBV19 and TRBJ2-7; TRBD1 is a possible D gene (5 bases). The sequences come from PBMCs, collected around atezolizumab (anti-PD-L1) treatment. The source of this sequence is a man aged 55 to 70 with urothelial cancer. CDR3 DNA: TGTGCCAGTAGTAGGGGCAACAACCCCTACGAGCAGTACTTC. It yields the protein CASSRGNNPYEQYF.